This T cell receptor beta chain originates from a study of blood T cell repertoires in COVID-19. Germline V gene data show CDR1 as SQVTM and CDR2 as ANQGSEA. V lost 4 bases and J lost 5; bases outside the gene matches: 12. The CDR3 sequence is 15 residues long. The protocol was immunoSEQ multiplex PCR, while the TCRdb copy is restricted to in-frame clones and leaves out a portion. The table lists under 85,000 clones, approximately 86% of them singletons, with approximately 17% in the top ten. This chain uses TRBV29-1 with TRBJ2-7; 9 bases map to TRBD1. This clonotype was sampled from a man aged 35 to 55 with COVID-19, enrolled during active disease. Sequenced sample: peripheral blood. The CDR3 DNA reads as TGCAGCGTTGGCCTACTCACAGGGGGCGGCCACGAGCAGTACTTC. This encodes CSVGLLTGGGHEQYF.